The subject of this entry is one T cell receptor (beta chain). Its antigen is unidentified. The PCR employed 60 Vbeta primers together with 13 Jbeta primers. The authors' processing: Unique TCR beta chains totaled approximately 83 million in a later count, with roughly 10 million of them shared. Here immunoSEQ multiplex PCR was the method, and the copy in TCRdb shows in-frame clones only, minus some. V, J and clone size derive from that table, while D and trimming were established from the DNA sequence. Of tens of thousands of clones listed, approximately 86% are singletons. The data were obtained in a study of cytomegalovirus exposure and HLA in healthy donors. Study-wide results and limits: In a later analysis, most CMV-associated TCR beta chains appeared HLA-restricted.

Germline assignment: CDR1 LNHDA and CDR2 SQIVND (reference sequence). Between the trimmed V and J ends, which lost 3 bases and 2 bases, there was a span of 13 bases. The CDR3 consists of 15 residues. The rearrangement links TRBV19 to TRBJ1-2; D might be TRBD1 (5 bases). Sequenced sample: PBMCs. The receptor's source is a woman younger than 30 in good health and CMV-seropositive. The CDR3 here is CASSIGTGVNYGYTF. The CDR3 DNA follows: TGTGCCAGTAGTATCGGAACAGGAGTAAACTATGGCTACACCTTC.